This T cell receptor beta chain was sequenced in a study of cytomegalovirus exposure and HLA in healthy donors. Study results and limitations: Among the most significant clusters, several appeared linked to common viral pathogens in a later analysis.

As concerns this clone: Its antigen is currently unknown.

The PCR contained 60 Vbeta and 13 Jbeta primers. Authors' processing steps: In a later analysis, 10 million to 11 million of approximately 86 million unique beta chains occurred in at least two donors. Here immunoSEQ multiplex PCR was the method, and the copy in TCRdb shows in-frame clones only, minus some. V, J and clone size are taken as reported in that table, and D and trimming were inferred from the DNA itself. The table includes approximately 260,000 clones, 80% to 95% detected once. With V trimmed by 0 bases and J by 6 bases, 12 bases remained unmatched. CDR3 size: 17 residues. CDR1 and CDR2 (germline): LNHNV, YYDKDF (reference sequence).

The chain is built from TRBV15 and TRBJ1-2; 8 bases fit TRBD1. Material for sequencing was PBMCs. This TCR was recovered from a girl aged 2-10 years in good health and CMV-seronegative. This CDR3 reads CATSRDTLWTGTDGYTF. In DNA form, the CDR3 reads TGTGCCACCAGCAGAGACACCCTCTGGACAGGGACCGATGGCTACACCTTC.